This T cell receptor beta chain was obtained from a study of T cell repertoires in cytomegalovirus infection. Study-wide context: In public TCR beta signatures, there were indications of both CMV infection and matching HLA type. Study conclusions and caveats: HLA-C-restricted TCR beta clonotypes specific for CMV led the ex vivo response. Based on cumulative public TCR beta family frequency, carriers of CMV plus the relevant HLA were identified.

On this clonotype: Its antigen is still unknown.

TCRdb passed the reads through MiXCR, listing each CDR3 protein once. The profile covers approximately 280,000 distinct CDR3 sequences, with around 20% appearing a single time and approximately 20% taken by the ten largest. Germline V gene lookup returns CDR1 LNHNV and CDR2 YYDKDF (reference sequence). The junction had 16 bases not matched to a gene; V was cut back by 3 bases and J by 8 bases. The length of the CDR3 is 19 residues. The receptor was isolated from a human donor in good health (CMV status not recorded). Some clones in this sample may be carry-over from other donors' samples. The source was cultured PBMCs, collected from culture after CMV antigen stimulation. The rearrangement uses TRBV15 and TRBJ2-1; TRBD2 aligns across 13 bases. As DNA, the CDR3 is TGTGCCACCAGCAGTTTTTTGACCGGGACTAGCGGGATGATGGATGAGCAGTTCTTC. It yields the protein CATSSFLTGTSGMMDEQFF. Full variable domain (remainder filled in from reference TRBV15 and TRBJ2-1): DAMVIQNPRYQVTQFGKPVTLSCSQTLNHNVMYWYQQKSSQAPKLLFHYYDKDFNNEADTPDNFQSRRPNTSFCFLDIRSPGLGDTAMYLCATSSFLTGTSGMMDEQFFGPGTRLTVL.